Here is one T cell receptor beta chain with its context. This specimen belongs to a study of technical replicates of blood from a handful of donors. The CDR3 length is 17 residues. V trimming: 4 bases; J trimming: 5 bases; junction bases outside the gene matches: 13. Germline assignment: CDR1 SGHRS and CDR2 YFSETQ. The method was immunoSEQ multiplex PCR; TCRdb's version includes in-frame clones alone and lacks a portion of them. This table has approximately 13,000 clones, 80% to 90% appearing once. The sequenced material came from PBMCs. The sequence derives from a human donor in good health. This chain connects TRBV5-1 to TRBJ2-2; the match to TRBD2 covers 8 bases. The CDR3 nucleotides are TGCGCCAGCAGCCTGAAGGGGGGACTAGGCGGTACCGGGGAGCTGTTTTTT. Residues: CASSLKGGLGGTGELFF.